This TCR beta chain was found in a study of control samples from healthy donors and cancer patients. CDR1 and CDR2 from the germline V gene are ENHRY and SYGVKD. After removal of 6 bases from V and 2 bases from J, the junction contained 5 bases not matched to a gene. The CDR3 spans 14 residues. Sequencing was performed with immunoSEQ multiplex PCR; in TCRdb, only in-frame clones are kept and a portion is missing. The sample lists about 170,000 clones; over 85% were seen once. Source material: blood. This rearrangement joins TRBV10-3 to TRBJ2-7; TRBD1 aligns across 9 bases. This TCR was sampled from a woman aged 55-70 years in good health. The CDR3 DNA follows: TGTGCCATCAGAGTGAGGGACAGGGCCTACGAGCAGTACTTC. This translates into CAIRVRDRAYEQYF.